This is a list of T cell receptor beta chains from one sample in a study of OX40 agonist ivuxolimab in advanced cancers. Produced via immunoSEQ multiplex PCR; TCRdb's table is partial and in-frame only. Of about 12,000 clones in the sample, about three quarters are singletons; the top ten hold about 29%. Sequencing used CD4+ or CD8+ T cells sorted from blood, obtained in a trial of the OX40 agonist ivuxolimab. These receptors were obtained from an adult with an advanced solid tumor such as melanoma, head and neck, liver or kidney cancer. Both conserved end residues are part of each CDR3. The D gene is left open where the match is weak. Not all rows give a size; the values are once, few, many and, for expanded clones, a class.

CDR3nt: TGTGCCAGCAGCTTAGCTGACAATGAGCAGTTCTTC; CDR3aa: CASSLADNEQFF; j_gene: TRBJ2-1; abundance: -; d_gene: -; v_gene: TRBV7-2
CDR3nt: TGTGCCATCAGTGACCCCGGGGCGCGAGGGGCCAACGTCCTGACTTTC; CDR3aa: CAISDPGARGANVLTF; j_gene: TRBJ2-6; abundance: -; d_gene: -; v_gene: TRBV10-3
CDR3nt: TGCGCCAGCAGCCAAGCTCGGGAGAGCTCCTACGAGCAGTACTTC; CDR3aa: CASSQARESSYEQYF; j_gene: TRBJ2-7; abundance: -; d_gene: -; v_gene: TRBV4-1
CDR3nt: TGCGCCAGCAGCCAAGATGTCGGCTCCAATGAAAAACTGTTTTTT; CDR3aa: CASSQDVGSNEKLFF; j_gene: TRBJ1-4; abundance: large; d_gene: -; v_gene: TRBV4-3
CDR3nt: TGTGCCAGCAGTGTGGGACAGGGCTACGAGCAGTACTTC; CDR3aa: CASSVGQGYEQYF; j_gene: TRBJ2-7; abundance: -; d_gene: TRBD1; v_gene: TRBV25-1
CDR3nt: TGTGCCAGCAGTTCACTAGCGGGAGTTTTGAACGAGCAGTACTTC; CDR3aa: CASSSLAGVLNEQYF; j_gene: TRBJ2-7; abundance: -; d_gene: TRBD2; v_gene: TRBV6-6
CDR3nt: TGTGCCACCAGCAGAGATACCAGTCAGGGGTATGATGAAAAACTGTTTTTT; CDR3aa: CATSRDTSQGYDEKLFF; j_gene: TRBJ1-4; abundance: -; d_gene: -; v_gene: TRBV15
CDR3nt: TGTGCCAGCAGCGAGGCCGCTGGAAACACCATATATTTT; CDR3aa: CASSEAAGNTIYF; j_gene: TRBJ1-3; abundance: -; d_gene: -; v_gene: TRBV9
CDR3nt: TGTGCCAGCAGCTTAATCGCTAGCGCCTACGAGCAGTACTTC; CDR3aa: CASSLIASAYEQYF; j_gene: TRBJ2-7; abundance: once; d_gene: -; v_gene: TRBV5-3
CDR3nt: TGTGCCAGCAGTCCCCCGTGGGGAGCGGGAGAAGCAGATACGCAGTATTTT; CDR3aa: CASSPPWGAGEADTQYF; j_gene: TRBJ2-3; abundance: few; d_gene: TRBD2; v_gene: TRBV28
CDR3nt: TGCAGCGTTGTGACCTACTACATATACAATGAGCAGTTCTTC; CDR3aa: CSVVTYYIYNEQFF; j_gene: TRBJ2-1; abundance: -; d_gene: -; v_gene: TRBV29-1
CDR3nt: TGCGCCAGCAGCCCTAGCAGGGGGCCGGGGGTCGATGATCAGTTCTTC; CDR3aa: CASSPSRGPGVDDQFF; j_gene: TRBJ2-1; abundance: once; d_gene: TRBD1; v_gene: TRBV4-1
CDR3nt: TGTGCCAGCAGTTCCACAGGGGGCTTTGGTGAAGCTTTCTTT; CDR3aa: CASSSTGGFGEAFF; j_gene: TRBJ1-1; abundance: once; d_gene: TRBD1; v_gene: TRBV5-5
CDR3nt: TGTGCCAGCTCACCTGGGACAGCTGGTCGAGGGGAAAAACTGTTTTTT; CDR3aa: CASSPGTAGRGEKLFF; j_gene: TRBJ1-4; abundance: -; d_gene: TRBD1; v_gene: TRBV18
CDR3nt: TGTGCCATCAGTGAGGTGGCTTTGTACCAAGAGACCCAGTACTTC; CDR3aa: CAISEVALYQETQYF; j_gene: TRBJ2-5; abundance: -; d_gene: -; v_gene: TRBV10-3
CDR3nt: TGTGCCATCGGGGACAGGGGACACGAGCAGTACTTC; CDR3aa: CAIGDRGHEQYF; j_gene: TRBJ2-7; abundance: once; d_gene: TRBD1; v_gene: TRBV10-3
CDR3nt: TGCGCCAGCAGCCAAGATGGCAAAAACAATGAGCAGTTCTTC; CDR3aa: CASSQDGKNNEQFF; j_gene: TRBJ2-1; abundance: few; d_gene: -; v_gene: TRBV7-9
CDR3nt: TGCGCCAGCAGCCAAGAAATCAACGGGGGGAATCAGCCCCAGCATTTT; CDR3aa: CASSQEINGGNQPQHF; j_gene: TRBJ1-5; abundance: -; d_gene: -; v_gene: TRBV4-1
CDR3nt: TGCGCCAGCAGCCAAGATAGCGGGGGACTAGTTGCCGGGGAGCTGTTTTTT; CDR3aa: CASSQDSGGLVAGELFF; j_gene: TRBJ2-2; abundance: -; d_gene: TRBD2; v_gene: TRBV4-3
CDR3nt: TGTGCCAGCACCGATGGGGAAGAAGCTTTCTTT; CDR3aa: CASTDGEEAFF; j_gene: TRBJ1-1; abundance: few; d_gene: -; v_gene: TRBV27
CDR3nt: TGTGCCAGCAGTAACTTATATGCTAGCGGGACTTACGAGCAGTACTTC; CDR3aa: CASSNLYASGTYEQYF; j_gene: TRBJ2-7; abundance: -; d_gene: TRBD2; v_gene: TRBV27
CDR3nt: TGTGCCAGCAGTTTACAGGGCGGTAACGGCTACACCTTC; CDR3aa: CASSLQGGNGYTF; j_gene: TRBJ1-2; abundance: -; d_gene: -; v_gene: TRBV6-1
CDR3nt: TGTGCCAGCAGCGTAGGGGGTACTGGAAACACCATATATTTT; CDR3aa: CASSVGGTGNTIYF; j_gene: TRBJ1-3; abundance: -; d_gene: -; v_gene: TRBV9
CDR3nt: TGTGCCAGCAGTGAAGAGAGGCGATTTGATCAGCCCCAGCATTTT; CDR3aa: CASSEERRFDQPQHF; j_gene: TRBJ1-5; abundance: -; d_gene: -; v_gene: TRBV2
CDR3nt: TGTGCCAGCAGCTTAATGCCAGCTGGCTCTGGGGCCAACGTCCTGACTTTC; CDR3aa: CASSLMPAGSGANVLTF; j_gene: TRBJ2-6; abundance: -; d_gene: -; v_gene: TRBV7-9
CDR3nt: TGTGCCAGCAGTCTAGGACAGGGTTCCACTGAAGCTTTCTTT; CDR3aa: CASSLGQGSTEAFF; j_gene: TRBJ1-1; abundance: -; d_gene: TRBD1; v_gene: TRBV6-5